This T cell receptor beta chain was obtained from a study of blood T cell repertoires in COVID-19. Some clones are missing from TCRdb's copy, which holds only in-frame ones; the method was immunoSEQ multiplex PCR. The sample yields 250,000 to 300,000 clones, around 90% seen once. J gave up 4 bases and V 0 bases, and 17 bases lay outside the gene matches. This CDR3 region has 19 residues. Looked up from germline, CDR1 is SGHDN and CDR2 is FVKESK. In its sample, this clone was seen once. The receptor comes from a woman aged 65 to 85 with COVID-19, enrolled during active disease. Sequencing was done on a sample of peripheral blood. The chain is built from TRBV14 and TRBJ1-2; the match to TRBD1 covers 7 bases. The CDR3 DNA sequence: TGTGCCAGCAGCCAAGATCCTTTTAATTACCGGGACAGAGCCTATGGCTACACCTTC. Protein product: CASSQDPFNYRDRAYGYTF.